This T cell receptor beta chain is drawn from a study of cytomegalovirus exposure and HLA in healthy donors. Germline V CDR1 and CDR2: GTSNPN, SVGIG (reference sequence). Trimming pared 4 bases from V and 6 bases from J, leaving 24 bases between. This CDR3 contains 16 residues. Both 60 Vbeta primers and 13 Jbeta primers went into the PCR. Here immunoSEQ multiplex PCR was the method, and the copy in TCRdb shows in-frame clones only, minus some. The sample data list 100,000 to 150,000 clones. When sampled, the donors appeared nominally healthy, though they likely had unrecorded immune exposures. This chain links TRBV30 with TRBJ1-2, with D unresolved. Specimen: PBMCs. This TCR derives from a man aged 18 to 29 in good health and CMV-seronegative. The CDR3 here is CAWNPSGWRNTNGYTF. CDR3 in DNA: TGTGCCTGGAACCCGAGCGGCTGGAGGAATACGAATGGCTACACCTTC.